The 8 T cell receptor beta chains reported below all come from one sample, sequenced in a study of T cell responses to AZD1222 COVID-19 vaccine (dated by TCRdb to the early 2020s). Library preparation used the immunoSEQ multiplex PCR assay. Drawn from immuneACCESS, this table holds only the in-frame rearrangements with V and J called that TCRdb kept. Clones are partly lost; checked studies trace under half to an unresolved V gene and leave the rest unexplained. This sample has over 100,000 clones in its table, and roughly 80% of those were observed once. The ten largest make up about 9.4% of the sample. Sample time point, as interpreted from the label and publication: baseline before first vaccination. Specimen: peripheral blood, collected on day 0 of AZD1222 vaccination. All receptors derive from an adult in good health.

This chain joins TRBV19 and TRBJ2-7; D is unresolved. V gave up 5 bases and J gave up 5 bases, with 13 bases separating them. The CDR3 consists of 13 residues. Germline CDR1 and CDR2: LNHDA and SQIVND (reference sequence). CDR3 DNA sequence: TGTGCCAGTAGTCACGCTGGTGGAGACGAGCAGTACTTC. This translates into CASSHAGGDEQYF.

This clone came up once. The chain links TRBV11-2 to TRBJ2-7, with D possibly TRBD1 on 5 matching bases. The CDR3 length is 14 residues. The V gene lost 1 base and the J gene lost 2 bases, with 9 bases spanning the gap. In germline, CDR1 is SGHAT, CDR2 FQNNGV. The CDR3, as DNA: TGTGCCAGCAGCTTAGGGACACTGCCCTACGAGCAGTACTTC. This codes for CASSLGTLPYEQYF.

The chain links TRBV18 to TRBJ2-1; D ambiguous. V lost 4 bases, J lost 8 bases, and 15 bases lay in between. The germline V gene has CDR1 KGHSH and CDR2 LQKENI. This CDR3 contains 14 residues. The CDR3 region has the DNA TGTGCCAGCTCACGGGTGACGGTTACGGATGAGCAGTTCTTC. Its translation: CASSRVTVTDEQFF.

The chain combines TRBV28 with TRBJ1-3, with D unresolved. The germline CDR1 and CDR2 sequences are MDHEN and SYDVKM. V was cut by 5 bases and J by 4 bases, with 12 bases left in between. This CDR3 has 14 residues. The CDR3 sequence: CASSPPMDGNTIYF. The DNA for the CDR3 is TGTGCCAGCAGTCCACCGATGGACGGAAACACCATATATTTT. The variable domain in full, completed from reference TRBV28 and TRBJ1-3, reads DVKVTQSSRYLVKRTGEKVFLECVQDMDHENMFWYRQDPGLGLRLIYFSYDVKMKEKGDIPEGYSVSREKKERFSLILESASTNQTSMYLCASSPPMDGNTIYFGEGSWLTVV.

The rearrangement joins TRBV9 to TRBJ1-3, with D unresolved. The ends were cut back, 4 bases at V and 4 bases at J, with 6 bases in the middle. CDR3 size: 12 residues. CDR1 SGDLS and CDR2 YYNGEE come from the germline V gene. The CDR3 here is CASSPYGNTIYF. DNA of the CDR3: TGTGCCAGCAGCCCCTACGGAAACACCATATATTTT.

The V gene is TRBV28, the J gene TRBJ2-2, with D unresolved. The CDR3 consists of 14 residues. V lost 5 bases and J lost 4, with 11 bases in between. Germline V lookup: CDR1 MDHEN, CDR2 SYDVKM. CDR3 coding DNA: TGTGCCAGCAGTCCCCCTTCGGCCACCGGGGAGCTGTTTTTT. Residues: CASSPPSATGELFF.

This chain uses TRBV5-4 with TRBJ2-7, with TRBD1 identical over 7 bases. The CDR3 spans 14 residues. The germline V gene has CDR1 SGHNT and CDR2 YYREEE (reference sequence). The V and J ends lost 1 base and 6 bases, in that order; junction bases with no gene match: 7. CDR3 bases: TGTGCCAGCAGCTTGTTCGAGGGGGCGGGCGAGCAGTACTTC. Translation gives CASSLFEGAGEQYF. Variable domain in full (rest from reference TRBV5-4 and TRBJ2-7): ETGVTQSPTHLIKTRGQQVTLRCSSQSGHNTVSWYQQALGQGPQFIFQYYREEENGRGNFPPRFSGLQFPNYSSELNVNALELDDSALYLCASSLFEGAGEQYFGPGTRLTVT.

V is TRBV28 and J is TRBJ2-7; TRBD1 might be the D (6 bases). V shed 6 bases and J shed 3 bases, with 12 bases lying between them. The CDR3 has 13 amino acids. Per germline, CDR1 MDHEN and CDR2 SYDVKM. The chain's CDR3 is CASRGTPIYEQYF. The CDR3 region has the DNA TGTGCCAGCAGGGGGACACCGATCTACGAGCAGTACTTC.